What follows is one T cell receptor beta chain and its context. The table came from immunoSEQ multiplex PCR; TCRdb's copy has only in-frame clones and leaves some out. The sample holds about 74,000 clones, 84% seen once. The data derive from a study of blood T cell repertoires in COVID-19. The germline V gene has CDR1 SGHRS and CDR2 YFSETQ. The length of the CDR3 is 14 residues. Trimming removed 4 bases from V and 7 bases from J; junction bases left unmatched: 4. Sample: peripheral blood. The J gene is TRBJ1-4, the V gene TRBV5-1; 10 bases are a match to TRBD1. This sequence was found in a man in his sixties or seventies with acute or convalescent COVID-19. The CDR3 region is CASSQTGGGEKLFF. In nucleotides, the CDR3 is TGCGCCAGCAGCCAGACAGGGGGCGGTGAAAAACTGTTTTTT.